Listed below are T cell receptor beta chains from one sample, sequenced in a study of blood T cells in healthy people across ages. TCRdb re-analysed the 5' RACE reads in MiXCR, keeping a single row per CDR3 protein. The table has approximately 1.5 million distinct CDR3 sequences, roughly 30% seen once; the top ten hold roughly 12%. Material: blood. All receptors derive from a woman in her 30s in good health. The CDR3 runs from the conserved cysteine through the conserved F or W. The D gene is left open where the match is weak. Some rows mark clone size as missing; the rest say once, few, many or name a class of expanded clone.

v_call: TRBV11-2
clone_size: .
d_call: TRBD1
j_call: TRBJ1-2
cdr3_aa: CASSLVAGQSNYGYTF
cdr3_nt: TGTGCCAGCAGCTTAGTGGCGGGACAGTCTAACTATGGCTACACCTTC

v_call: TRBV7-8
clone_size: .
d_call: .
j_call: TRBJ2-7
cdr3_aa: CASSPYSGSGGEQYF
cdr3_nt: TGTGCCAGCAGCCCGTACAGCGGGTCGGGTGGCGAGCAGTACTTC

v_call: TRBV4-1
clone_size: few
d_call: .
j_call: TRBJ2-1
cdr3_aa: CASSQDPGVADYNEQFF
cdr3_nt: TGCGCCAGCAGCCAAGATCCTGGGGTAGCGGACTACAATGAGCAGTTCTTC

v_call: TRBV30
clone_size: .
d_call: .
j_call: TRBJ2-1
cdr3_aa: CAWSGVFYNEQFF
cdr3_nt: TGTGCCTGGAGTGGGGTATTCTACAATGAGCAGTTCTTC

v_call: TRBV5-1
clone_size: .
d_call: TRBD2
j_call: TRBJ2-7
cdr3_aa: CASSLGRPGTSGYEQYF
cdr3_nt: TGCGCCAGCAGCTTGGGCCGTCCCGGGACTAGCGGTTACGAGCAGTACTTC

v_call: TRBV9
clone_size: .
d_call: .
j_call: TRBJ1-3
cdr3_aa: CASSVDGRVVSGNTIYF
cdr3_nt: TGTGCCAGCAGCGTAGATGGGAGGGTTGTATCTGGAAACACCATATATTTT

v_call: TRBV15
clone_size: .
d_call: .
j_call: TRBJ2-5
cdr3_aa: CATSRDEPVRETQYF
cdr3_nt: TGTGCCACCAGCAGAGACGAACCGGTTCGGGAGACCCAGTACTTC

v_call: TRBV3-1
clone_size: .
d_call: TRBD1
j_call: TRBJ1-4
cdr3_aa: CASSQPGQNEKLFF
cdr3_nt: TGTGCCAGCAGCCAGCCGGGACAGAATGAAAAACTGTTTTTT

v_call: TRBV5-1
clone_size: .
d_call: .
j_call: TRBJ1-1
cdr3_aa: CANSPPSGIPEAFF
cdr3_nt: TGCGCCAACAGTCCCCCTTCCGGGATCCCTGAAGCTTTCTTT

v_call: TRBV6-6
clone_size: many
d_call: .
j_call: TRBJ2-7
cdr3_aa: CASSWAGGNSYEQYF
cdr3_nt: TGTGCCAGCAGCTGGGCCGGTGGTAACTCCTACGAGCAGTACTTC

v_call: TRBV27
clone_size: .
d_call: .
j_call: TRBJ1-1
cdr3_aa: CATGLLMNTEAFF
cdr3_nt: TGTGCCACCGGACTTCTTATGAACACTGAAGCTTTCTTT

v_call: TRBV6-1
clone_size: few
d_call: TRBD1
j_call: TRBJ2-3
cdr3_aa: CASRNRGRDTQYF
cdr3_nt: TGTGCCAGCAGAAACAGGGGGCGCGATACGCAGTATTTT

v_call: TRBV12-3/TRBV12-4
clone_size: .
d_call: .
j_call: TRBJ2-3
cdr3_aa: CASSLVEPNGTDTQYF
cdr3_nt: TGTGCCAGCAGTTTAGTCGAACCAAACGGCACAGATACGCAGTATTTT

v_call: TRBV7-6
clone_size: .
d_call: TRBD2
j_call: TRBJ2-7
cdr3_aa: CASSPWTSKYEQYF
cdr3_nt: TGTGCCAGCAGCCCGTGGACTAGCAAATACGAGCAGTACTTC

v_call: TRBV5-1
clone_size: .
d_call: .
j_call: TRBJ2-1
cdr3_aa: CASSLSGFLVYNEQFF
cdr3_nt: TGCGCCAGCAGCTTGTCCGGGTTTCTCGTCTACAATGAGCAGTTCTTC

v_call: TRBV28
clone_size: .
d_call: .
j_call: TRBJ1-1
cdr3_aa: CASSRLVPEAFF
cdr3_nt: TGTGCCAGCAGTAGGTTGGTCCCTGAAGCTTTCTTT

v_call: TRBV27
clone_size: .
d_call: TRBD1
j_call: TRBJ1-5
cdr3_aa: CASSRQGGVQPQHF
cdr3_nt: TGTGCCAGCAGTCGACAAGGGGGCGTGCAGCCCCAGCATTTT

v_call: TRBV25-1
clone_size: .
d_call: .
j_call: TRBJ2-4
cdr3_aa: CVSSDPGNIQYF
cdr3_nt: TGTGTCAGCAGTGATCCAGGGAACATTCAGTACTTC

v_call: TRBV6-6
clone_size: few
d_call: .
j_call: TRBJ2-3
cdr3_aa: CASSYEGSDTQYF
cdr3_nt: TGTGCCAGCAGTTATGAGGGTTCAGATACGCAGTATTTT

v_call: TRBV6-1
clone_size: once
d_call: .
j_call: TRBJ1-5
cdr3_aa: CASSNDRMQPQHF
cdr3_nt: TGTGCCAGCAGTAATGACAGGATGCAGCCCCAGCATTTT

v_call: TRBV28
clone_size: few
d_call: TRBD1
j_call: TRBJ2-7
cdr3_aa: CASIEGTGQRGYEQYF
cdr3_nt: TGTGCCAGCATCGAGGGGACAGGCCAGAGGGGCTACGAGCAGTACTTC

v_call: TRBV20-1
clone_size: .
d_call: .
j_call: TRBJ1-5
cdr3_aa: CSASILDPLPQPQHF
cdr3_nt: TGCAGTGCTTCGATCCTAGACCCGTTACCCCAGCCCCAGCATTTT